This entry lists 16 T cell receptor beta chains sequenced from one sample in a study of blood T cell repertoires in COVID-19 (dated by TCRdb to about 2020). Libraries were constructed by the immunoSEQ multiplex PCR assay. In TCRdb, the immuneACCESS table is reduced to in-frame sequences with V and J assigned. These tables do not hold every clone; where another copy was compared, an unresolved V gene accounts for under half, and the others remain unexplained. The sample profile shows about 220,000 clones; more than 65% of them were found once. Clones ranked in the top ten supply approximately 3.8% of the sample. The material sequenced was peripheral blood. The receptors shown here come from a woman aged 80 or over with acute or convalescent COVID-19.

This clone appeared a single time. This CDR3 is CASRIQGALNTEAFF. The DNA of the CDR3 is TGTGCCAGCAGGATACAGGGGGCTCTGAACACTGAAGCTTTCTTT. The gene calls are TRBV2 and TRBJ1-1; the match to TRBD1 covers 9 bases. CDR1 is SNHLY and CDR2 is FYNNEI in the germline V gene. J lost 0 bases, V lost 6 bases, and 5 bases had no gene match. This CDR3 spans 15 amino acids.

This clone was counted only a few times. This chain links TRBV9 with TRBJ1-2; D unresolved. Germline-derived CDR1 and CDR2 are SGDLS and YYNGEE. Trimming cost V 8 bases and J 0 bases, with 17 bases left between them. The CDR3 loop spans 15 amino acids. DNA of the CDR3: TGTGCCAGTGCCCCTCTCTGGAGTTCTAACTATGGCTACACCTTC. Its translation is CASAPLWSSNYGYTF.

A single count supports this clone. V is TRBV21-1 and J is TRBJ1-2; the table assigns TRBD1, which was not confirmed against the DNA. TRBV21-1 is given as a pseudogene. The CDR3 has 13 amino acids. CDR3 sequence (DNA): TGTGCCAGCAGCCACAGGGGGCGTGATGGCTACACCTTC. It codes for CASSHRGRDGYTF.

The chain combines TRBV30 with TRBJ1-1; D gene unclear. Deletions cut 0 bases from V and 1 base from J, with 6 bases between. Germline loops: CDR1 GTSNPN, CDR2 SVGIG (reference sequence). The CDR3 contains 13 residues. CDR3 sequence: CAWSVYGNTEAFF. CDR3 coding DNA: TGTGCCTGGAGTGTATACGGGAACACTGAAGCTTTCTTT.

The chain has TRBV5-1 and TRBJ1-1; D perhaps matches TRBD1 (6 bases). The CDR3 is made up of 14 amino acids. Looked up from germline, CDR1 is SGHRS and CDR2 is YFSETQ. V lost 4 bases and J lost 2, with 12 bases in between. CDR3 sequence: CASSPSGQNTEAFF. The CDR3 DNA reads as TGCGCCAGCAGCCCCTCGGGACAAAACACTGAAGCTTTCTTT.

This chain uses TRBV5-1 with TRBJ2-3, with 8 positions matching TRBD1. Germline V gene sequence: CDR1 SGHRS, CDR2 YFSETQ. V was clipped by 1 base and J by 5 bases; unmatched bases: 3. The CDR3 has 14 residues. The CDR3 region has the DNA TGCGCCAGCAGCTTGCAGGGGGCCGAAGATACGCAGTATTTT. Its protein is CASSLQGAEDTQYF.

This rearrangement joins TRBV10-3 to TRBJ2-3; tentatively, D is TRBD2 (6 bases). V lost 10 bases and J lost 3, with 11 bases in between. The CDR3 spans 12 residues. CDR1 is ENHRY, CDR2 SYGVKD, per germline. The CDR3 protein is CATEGLTDTQYF. In DNA, the CDR3 is TGTGCCACGGAGGGGTTAACAGATACGCAGTATTTT.

This sequence joins TRBV7-8 and TRBJ1-5; 11 bases map to TRBD1. The CDR3 consists of 18 residues. From germline, CDR1 is SGHVS and CDR2 FQNEAQ. Losses at the gene ends were 5 bases for V and 0 bases for J; bases not matched to a gene: 9. CDR3 in amino acids: CASSHRDRGDYSNQPQHF. The DNA of the CDR3 is TGTGCCAGCAGCCACCGGGACAGGGGGGATTATAGCAATCAGCCCCAGCATTTT.

The chain employs TRBV5-5 and TRBJ2-5; 7 bases are a match to TRBD1. V was clipped by 0 bases and J by 5 bases; unmatched bases: 10. The CDR3 is 16 amino acids. Germline-derived CDR1 and CDR2 are SGHKS and YYEKEE (reference sequence). CDR3 region: CASSLGQGEPYETQYF. Written as DNA, the CDR3 is TGTGCCAGCAGCTTGGGTCAGGGGGAACCATACGAGACCCAGTACTTC.

The chain uses TRBV6-2 or TRBV6-3 and TRBJ1-1, with unresolved D. The CDR3 spans 12 residues. Germline V gives CDR1 MNHEY, CDR2 SVGEGT. The V end was cut by 6 bases, the J end by 12 bases, with 17 bases between. CDR3 loop: CASSNRRTGSFF. CDR3 DNA: TGTGCCAGCAGCAACAGACGGACTGGGTCTTTCTTT.

The J gene is TRBJ2-7, the V gene TRBV11-2; 9 nucleotides line up with TRBD1. CDR3 length: 13 amino acids. The germline gives CDR1 SGHAT, CDR2 FQNNGV. After removal of 7 bases from V and 6 bases from J, the junction contained 7 bases not matched to a gene. This chain's CDR3 is CASNRDREGEQYF. DNA for the CDR3: TGTGCCAGCAACCGGGACAGGGAGGGCGAGCAGTACTTC.

The V and J genes are TRBV10-3 and TRBJ1-2, with TRBD1 matching 8 bases. The trim removed 3 bases at V and 8 bases at J, leaving 8 bases unmatched. The length of the CDR3 is 14 residues. Germline assignment: CDR1 ENHRY and CDR2 SYGVKD. CDR3 protein: CAISDHTGGKGYTF. The DNA for the CDR3 is TGTGCCATCAGTGATCATACAGGGGGAAAGGGCTACACCTTC.

CDR3: CASSQFRTAGVNEKLFF. In DNA form, the CDR3 reads TGCGCCAGCAGCCAATTCCGTACTGCAGGGGTGAATGAAAAACTGTTTTTT. This chain links TRBV4-1 with TRBJ1-4, with a possible D match to TRBD1 (6 bases). This CDR3 contains 17 residues. V lost 2 bases and J lost 5, with 18 bases in between. CDR1 is MGHRA, CDR2 YSYEKL, per germline.

This clone was detected only a few times. J is TRBJ1-1 and V is TRBV12-3 or TRBV12-4; maybe TRBD1 (6 bases). The germline V and J ends were trimmed by 7 bases and 4 bases, with 10 bases remaining between them. CDR3 length: 12 amino acids. DNA for the CDR3: TGTGCCAGCATGATGGGGGCCACTGAAGCTTTCTTT. This translates into CASMMGATEAFF.

This chain uses TRBV19 with TRBJ1-1, with D tentatively TRBD1 (5 bases). The CDR3 consists of 12 residues. Germline assignment: CDR1 LNHDA and CDR2 SQIVND (reference sequence). Between the trimmed V and J ends, which lost 5 bases and 7 bases, there was a span of 11 bases. The DNA of the CDR3 is TGTGCCAGTAGTGGCTCGACAGTTGAAGCTTTCTTT. It codes for CASSGSTVEAFF.

J is TRBJ1-1 and V is TRBV11-3, with TRBD1 matching 9 bases. Trimming removed 3 bases from V and 2 bases from J; junction bases left unmatched: 7. Germline V gene sequence: CDR1 SGHNT, CDR2 YENEEA. This CDR3 has 16 amino acids. CDR3: CASSFTGGLSNTEAFF. The CDR3 nucleotides read TGTGCCAGCAGCTTTACAGGGGGCTTAAGCAACACTGAAGCTTTCTTT. Using reference TRBV11-3 and TRBJ1-1 for the parts outside the CDR3, the full variable domain is EAGVVQSPRYKIIEKKQPVAFWCNPISGHNTLYWYLQNLGQGPELLIRYENEEAVDDSQLPKDRFSAERLKGVDSTLKIQPAELGDSAVYLCASSFTGGLSNTEAFFGQGTRLTVV.